This is a list of T cell receptor beta chains from one sample in a study of OX40 agonist ivuxolimab in advanced cancers. TCRdb keeps only in-frame clones here, not all; method: immunoSEQ multiplex PCR. Of 85,000 to 100,000 clones in the sample, 91% are singletons; the top ten hold approximately 0.32%. Source: CD4+ or CD8+ T cells sorted from blood, taken in a trial of the OX40 agonist ivuxolimab. The receptors originated from an adult with an advanced solid tumor such as melanoma, head and neck, liver or kidney cancer. The CDR3 runs from the conserved cysteine through the conserved F or W. The D gene is left open where the match is weak. Rows may omit the clone size; those that give it use once, few, many or a size class.

clone_size	v_call	d_call	j_call	cdr3_aa	cdr3_nt
NA	TRBV30	TRBD2	TRBJ2-1	CARTSGYNEQFF	TGTGCCCGGACTAGCGGGTACAATGAGCAGTTCTTC
NA	TRBV18	NA	TRBJ2-3	CASSPGVSGADTQYF	TGTGCCAGCTCACCAGGGGTATCTGGAGCAGATACGCAGTATTTT
NA	TRBV5-6	NA	TRBJ1-5	CASSRRGRGIDQPQHF	TGTGCCAGCAGCCGAAGGGGCAGGGGTATAGATCAGCCCCAGCATTTT
few	TRBV27	NA	TRBJ2-1	CASSFKGNEQFF	TGTGCCAGCAGTTTTAAGGGCAATGAGCAGTTCTTC
once	TRBV4-3	NA	TRBJ2-3	CASSQGRAGDTQYF	TGCGCCAGCAGCCAAGGCAGGGCTGGAGATACGCAGTATTTT
NA	TRBV7-2	TRBD1	TRBJ1-1	CASRPGQAYEAFF	TGTGCCAGCAGACCGGGACAGGCTTACGAAGCTTTCTTT
few	TRBV10-1	NA	TRBJ2-3	CASSTDQTDTQYF	TGCGCCAGCAGCACAGACCAAACAGATACGCAGTATTTT
NA	TRBV4-3	NA	TRBJ1-3	CASSQVETGLGNTIYF	TGCGCCAGCAGCCAAGTCGAGACAGGCTTGGGAAACACCATATATTTT
NA	TRBV11-2	TRBD2	TRBJ2-7	CASSLGPSGSYEQYF	TGTGCCAGCAGCTTAGGTCCTAGCGGGAGCTACGAGCAGTACTTC
few	TRBV18	TRBD1	TRBJ1-5	CASSLDRDQTQPQHF	TGTGCCAGCTCACTAGACAGGGATCAGACTCAGCCCCAGCATTTT
once	TRBV14	TRBD2	TRBJ2-7	CASSQDPQREINEQYF	TGTGCCAGCAGCCAAGATCCCCAGCGGGAGATAAACGAGCAGTACTTC
NA	TRBV9	NA	TRBJ2-5	CASSVEIYQETQYF	TGTGCCAGCAGCGTAGAAATATACCAAGAGACCCAGTACTTC
NA	TRBV28	NA	TRBJ1-2	CASRTSPAANYGYTF	TGTGCCAGCAGGACGAGCCCAGCAGCTAACTATGGCTACACCTTC
NA	TRBV28	NA	TRBJ1-2	CASSPTDRYGYTF	TGTGCCAGCAGTCCCACGGACAGATATGGCTACACCTTC
NA	TRBV30	NA	TRBJ1-6	CAWTLLGGNNSPLHF	TGTGCCTGGACGTTGTTGGGGGGAAATAATTCACCCCTCCACTTT
NA	TRBV11-2	TRBD1	TRBJ1-1	CASSLEQGYTEAFF	TGTGCCAGCAGCTTAGAACAGGGGTACACTGAAGCTTTCTTT
NA	TRBV19	NA	TRBJ2-5	CASSIGGYQETQYF	TGTGCCAGTAGTATTGGGGGTTACCAAGAGACCCAGTACTTC
NA	TRBV19	TRBD1	TRBJ2-7	CASRPAGTGYEQYF	TGTGCCAGCAGACCCGCCGGGACAGGTTACGAGCAGTACTTC
NA	TRBV5-6	TRBD2	TRBJ2-5	CASSFRVAGGFQETQYF	TGTGCCAGCAGCTTCAGGGTAGCGGGAGGGTTTCAAGAGACCCAGTACTTC
NA	TRBV2	TRBD2	TRBJ2-2	CASSERETSGSQGGELFF	TGTGCCAGCAGTGAACGGGAGACTAGCGGGTCACAGGGCGGGGAGCTGTTTTTT